The 6 T cell receptor beta chains below come from one sample, sequenced in a study of blood T cell repertoires in COVID-19. Using immunoSEQ multiplex PCR, the repertoire was profiled, and TCRdb retains in-frame clones only, with some absent. This table holds approximately 150,000 clones, around 84% found once. Sample: peripheral blood. These receptors originate from a man aged 60 to 69 with active or convalescent COVID-19.

The genes are TRBV27 and TRBJ2-2; D not resolved. CDR3 length: 12 residues. Trimming stripped 6 bases from V and 3 bases from J, with 5 bases between. Germline CDR1 and CDR2: MNHEY and SMNVEV (reference sequence). The CDR3 DNA reads as TGTGCCAGCAGAAGAGACACCGGGGAGCTGTTTTTT. It specifies CASRRDTGELFF.

The chain is built from TRBV6-5 and TRBJ1-3; D call uncertain. Trimming removed 5 bases from V and 0 bases from J, with 11 bases in between. Germline V gene lookup returns CDR1 MNHEY and CDR2 SVGAGI. The CDR3 contains 15 residues. The CDR3, as DNA: TGTGCCAGCAGTCGAGTCAGAGGCTCTGGAAACACCATATATTTT. This translates into CASSRVRGSGNTIYF.

V gene TRBV6-5 combines with J gene TRBJ2-6; TRBD1 matches 8 bases. The V and J ends lost 5 bases and 2 bases, in that order; junction bases with no gene match: 2. In germline, CDR1 is MNHEY, CDR2 SVGAGI. This CDR3 comprises 15 residues. CDR3 coding DNA: TGTGCCAGCAGTAAGGACAGGGCTGGGGCCAACGTCCTGACTTTC. Its protein is CASSKDRAGANVLTF.

This chain connects TRBV21-1 to TRBJ2-7; TRBD1 is the table's D call and was not checked against the DNA. TRBV21-1 is tagged as a pseudogene. The CDR3 spans 14 residues. CDR3 nucleotides: TGTGCCAGCAGCGAAGAGACAGGGGGCTACGAGCAGTACGTC. It encodes CASSEETGGYEQYV.

This rearrangement joins TRBV15 to TRBJ2-2; D perhaps matches TRBD1 (5 bases). Germline values: CDR1 LNHNV, CDR2 YYDKDF (reference sequence). Trimming stripped 5 bases from V and 2 bases from J, with 6 bases between. This CDR3 region has 13 residues. CDR3 loop: CATSRTNTGELFF. The CDR3, as DNA: TGTGCCACCAGCCGGACAAACACCGGGGAGCTGTTTTTT.

The rearrangement uses TRBV30 and TRBJ2-7, with D tentatively TRBD2 (5 bases). CDR3 length equals 13 residues. The germline CDR1 and CDR2 sequences are GTSNPN and SVGIG (reference sequence). V was cut by 0 bases and J by 7 bases, with 13 bases left in between. Written as DNA, the CDR3 is TGTGCCTGGAGTGTACCGGGAATGGGGGAGCAGTACGTC. Protein sequence: CAWSVPGMGEQYV.